One T cell receptor (beta chain) is described in this entry. Antigen: not known. This table comes from immunoSEQ multiplex PCR, and its TCRdb copy is limited to in-frame clones, with some not included. The table includes about 29,000 clones, about 87% detected once. The sample originates from a study of T cells in narcolepsy. On the study more broadly: Healthy controls were enrolled alongside patients with narcolepsy type 1 or type 2. The study's findings and limits: Autoreactive HCRT-specific and TRIB2-specific clonotypes were marked in same-patient CSF-versus-blood CD4+ comparisons. Blood of same and different patients, but not healthy controls, reportedly held recurring autoreactive clonotypes.

Sequencing was carried out using memory (CD45RA-) CD4+ T cells from blood. The clonotype comes from a human donor in good health.

This chain's CDR3 is CASSLEENTQYF. The CDR3 DNA sequence: TGTGCCAGCAGCTTAGAGGAAAATACGCAGTATTTT. The genes are TRBV7-2 and TRBJ2-3; D gene uncertain. The CDR3 totals 12 residues. Trimming removed 1 base from V and 7 bases from J, with 6 bases in between. Germline CDR1 and CDR2: SGHTA and FQGNSA.